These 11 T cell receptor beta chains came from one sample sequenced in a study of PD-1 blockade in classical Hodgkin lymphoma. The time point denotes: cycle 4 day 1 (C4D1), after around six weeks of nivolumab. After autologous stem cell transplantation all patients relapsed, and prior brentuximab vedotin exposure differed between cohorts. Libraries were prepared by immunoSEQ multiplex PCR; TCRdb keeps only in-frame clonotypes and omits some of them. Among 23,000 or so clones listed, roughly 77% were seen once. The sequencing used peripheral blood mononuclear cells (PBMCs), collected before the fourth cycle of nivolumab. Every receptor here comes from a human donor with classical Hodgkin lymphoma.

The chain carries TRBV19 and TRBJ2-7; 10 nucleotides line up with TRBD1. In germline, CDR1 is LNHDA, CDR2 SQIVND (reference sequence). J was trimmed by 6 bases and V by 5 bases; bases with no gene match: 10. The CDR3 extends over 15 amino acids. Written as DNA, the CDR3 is TGTGCCAGTAGTTTCGCGGGACAGGGGACGGGCGAGCAGTACTTC. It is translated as CASSFAGQGTGEQYF. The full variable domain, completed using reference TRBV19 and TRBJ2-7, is DGGITQSPKYLFRKEGQNVTLSCEQNLNHDAMYWYRQDPGQGLRLIYYSQIVNDFQKGDIAEGYSVSREKKESFPLTVTSAQKNPTAFYLCASSFAGQGTGEQYFGPGTRLTVT.

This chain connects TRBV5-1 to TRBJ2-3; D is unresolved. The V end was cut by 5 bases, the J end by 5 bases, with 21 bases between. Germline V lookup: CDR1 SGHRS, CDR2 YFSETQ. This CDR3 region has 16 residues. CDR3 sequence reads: CASRHRRSNDKDTQYF. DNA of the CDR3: TGCGCCAGCAGACACCGCCGGAGCAACGACAAAGATACGCAGTATTTT.

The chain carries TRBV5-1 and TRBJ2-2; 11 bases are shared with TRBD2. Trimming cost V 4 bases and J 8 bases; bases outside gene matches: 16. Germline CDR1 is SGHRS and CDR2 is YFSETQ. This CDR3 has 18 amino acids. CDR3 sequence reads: CASSGSLAGDETLGELFF. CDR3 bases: TGCGCCAGCAGCGGTTCACTAGCGGGAGATGAAACCCTGGGGGAGCTGTTTTTT. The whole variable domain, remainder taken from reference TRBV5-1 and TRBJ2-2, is KAGVTQTPRYLIKTRGQQVTLSCSPISGHRSVSWYQQTPGQGLQFLFEYFSETQRNKGNFPGRFSGRQFSNSRSEMNVSTLELGDSALYLCASSGSLAGDETLGELFFGEGSRLTVL.

The CDR3 sequence: CAWTRGGQGEQYF. CDR3 coding DNA: TGTGCCTGGACTAGAGGGGGTCAGGGCGAGCAGTACTTC. The chain employs TRBV30 and TRBJ2-7, with a weak D call TRBD1 (6 bases). V shed 4 bases and J shed 6 bases, with 16 bases lying between them. CDR3 length: 13 residues. Germline assignment: CDR1 GTSNPN and CDR2 SVGIG (reference sequence).

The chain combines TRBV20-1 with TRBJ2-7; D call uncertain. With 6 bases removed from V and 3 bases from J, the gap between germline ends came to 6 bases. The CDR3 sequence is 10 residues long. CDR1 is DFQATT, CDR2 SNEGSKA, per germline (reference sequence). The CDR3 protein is CSANYYEQYF. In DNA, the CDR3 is TGCAGTGCCAACTACTACGAGCAGTACTTC.

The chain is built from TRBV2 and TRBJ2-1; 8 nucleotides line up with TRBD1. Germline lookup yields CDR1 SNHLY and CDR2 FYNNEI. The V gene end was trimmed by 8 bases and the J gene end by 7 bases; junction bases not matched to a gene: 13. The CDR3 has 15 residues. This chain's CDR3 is CASYLGGQGVNEQFF. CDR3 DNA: TGTGCCAGCTACCTTGGCGGACAGGGCGTTAATGAGCAGTTCTTC.

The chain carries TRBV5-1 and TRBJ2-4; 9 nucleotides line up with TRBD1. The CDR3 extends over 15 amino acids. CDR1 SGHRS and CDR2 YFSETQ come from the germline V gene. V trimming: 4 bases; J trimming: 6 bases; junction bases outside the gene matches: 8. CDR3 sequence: CASSRTGDPGNIQYF. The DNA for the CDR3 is TGCGCCAGCAGCCGGACAGGGGACCCAGGAAACATTCAGTACTTC.

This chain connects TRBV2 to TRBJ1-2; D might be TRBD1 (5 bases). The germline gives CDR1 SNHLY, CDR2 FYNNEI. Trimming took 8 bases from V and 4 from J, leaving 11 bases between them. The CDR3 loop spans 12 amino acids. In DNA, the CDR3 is TGTGCCAGCTCAGACAGAGCCTATGGCTACACCTTC. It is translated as CASSDRAYGYTF. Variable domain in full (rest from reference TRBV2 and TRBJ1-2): EPEVTQTPSHQVTQMGQEVILRCVPISNHLYFYWYRQILGQKVEFLVSFYNNEISEKSEIFDDQFSVERPDGSNFTLKIRSTKLEDSAMYFCASSDRAYGYTFGSGTRLTVV.

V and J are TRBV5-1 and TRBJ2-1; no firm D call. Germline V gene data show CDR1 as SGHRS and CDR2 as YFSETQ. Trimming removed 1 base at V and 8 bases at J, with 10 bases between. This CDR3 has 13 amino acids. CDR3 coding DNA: TGCGCCAGCAGCTTGAGACCTCTACATGAGCAGTTCTTC. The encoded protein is CASSLRPLHEQFF.

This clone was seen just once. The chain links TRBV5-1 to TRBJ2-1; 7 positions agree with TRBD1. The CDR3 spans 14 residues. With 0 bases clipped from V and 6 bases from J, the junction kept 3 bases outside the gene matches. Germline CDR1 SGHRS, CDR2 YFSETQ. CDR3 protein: CASSLGQGGNEQFF. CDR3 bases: TGCGCCAGCAGCTTGGGACAGGGCGGCAATGAGCAGTTCTTC. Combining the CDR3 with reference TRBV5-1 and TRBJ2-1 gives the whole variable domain KAGVTQTPRYLIKTRGQQVTLSCSPISGHRSVSWYQQTPGQGLQFLFEYFSETQRNKGNFPGRFSGRQFSNSRSEMNVSTLELGDSALYLCASSLGQGGNEQFFGPGTRLTVL.

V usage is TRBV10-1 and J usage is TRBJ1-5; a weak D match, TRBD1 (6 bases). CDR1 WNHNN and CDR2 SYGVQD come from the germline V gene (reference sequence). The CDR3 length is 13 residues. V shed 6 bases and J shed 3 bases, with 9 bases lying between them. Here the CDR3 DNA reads TGCGCCAGCAGCGGACAGCTCAATCAGCCCCAGCATTTT. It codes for CASSGQLNQPQHF.